Listed below are T cell receptor beta chains from one sample, sequenced in a study of a mutant IDH1 vaccine in newly diagnosed glioma. Method: immunoSEQ multiplex PCR; TCRdb's copy keeps in-frame clones and lacks some. The sample gives 92,000 or so clones, roughly 87% of which show up once; 4.5% to 5.5% is in the top ten. The starting material was PBMCs, obtained from a glioma patient treated with radiotherapy, temozolomide or both. The receptor set was obtained from a man aged 35-49 years with glioma. Some clones in this sample may be carry-over from other donors' samples. Each CDR3 is given with its conserved first and last residue. A D gene is named only where the DNA matches it firmly. Clone size is shown for a subset of rows, as once, few, many or a class of expanded clone.

J: TRBJ1-6
V: TRBV5-6
D: TRBD1
size: few
DNA: TGTGCCAGCAGCCCCGGGACAGGGACGGCACCCCTCCACTTT
CDR3: CASSPGTGTAPLHF

J: TRBJ2-2
V: TRBV2
D: TRBD2
size: .
DNA: TGTGCCAGCAAAAGGGCGGGGGACACCGGGGAGCTGTTTTTT
CDR3: CASKRAGDTGELFF

J: TRBJ2-7
V: TRBV30
D: .
size: .
DNA: TGTGCCTGGAGTGTAGCACCCGAGCAGTACTTC
CDR3: CAWSVAPEQYF

J: TRBJ2-3
V: TRBV4-1
D: .
size: .
DNA: TGCGCCAGCAGCCAACGGACAGAACGCACAGATACGCAGTATTTT
CDR3: CASSQRTERTDTQYF

J: TRBJ2-5
V: TRBV7-2
D: .
size: .
DNA: TGTGCCAGCAGCTTAGTGCGGATCCAAGAGACCCAGTACTTC
CDR3: CASSLVRIQETQYF

J: TRBJ1-2
V: TRBV5-4
D: .
size: .
DNA: TGTGCCAGCAGCCCAGACAGAAACTATGGCTACACCTTC
CDR3: CASSPDRNYGYTF

J: TRBJ1-4
V: TRBV10-1
D: TRBD1
size: .
DNA: TGCGCCAGCAGTGACCGGGACAGGGGTGATGGTAATGAAAAACTGTTTTTT
CDR3: CASSDRDRGDGNEKLFF

J: TRBJ1-6
V: TRBV5-4
D: .
size: .
DNA: TGTGCCAGCAGCTTCAGGCAGGGATTGTCCCGGGGTTCACCCCTCCACTTT
CDR3: CASSFRQGLSRGSPLHF

J: TRBJ2-1
V: TRBV5-1
D: TRBD1
size: .
DNA: TGCGCCAGCCGGGGACAGGTGTCCTACAATGAGCAGTTCTTC
CDR3: CASRGQVSYNEQFF

J: TRBJ1-1
V: TRBV29-1
D: .
size: .
DNA: TGCAGCGTTGACAGTATGAACACTGAAGCTTTCTTT
CDR3: CSVDSMNTEAFF

J: TRBJ2-7
V: TRBV6-5
D: .
size: .
DNA: TGTGCCAGCAGACCGGACAGAAGCTCCTACGAGCAGTACTTC
CDR3: CASRPDRSSYEQYF

J: TRBJ1-5
V: TRBV5-8
D: .
size: .
DNA: TGTGCCAGCAGCTTGGTTCCCGGGAGCAATCAGCCCCAGCATTTT
CDR3: CASSLVPGSNQPQHF

J: TRBJ2-5
V: TRBV30
D: .
size: .
DNA: TGTGCCTGGGGCCCGGCAGCGGAACAAGAGACCCAGTACTTC
CDR3: CAWGPAAEQETQYF

J: TRBJ1-5
V: TRBV30
D: .
size: .
DNA: TGTGCCTGGAGCGCTCCAGGAGTGTATAGCAATCAGCCCCAGCATTTT
CDR3: CAWSAPGVYSNQPQHF

J: TRBJ1-4
V: TRBV14
D: TRBD1
size: .
DNA: TGTGCCAGCAGCCAAGTCGAACACAGGGGGCGTGAAAAACTGTTTTTT
CDR3: CASSQVEHRGREKLFF

J: TRBJ2-1
V: TRBV18
D: TRBD2
size: .
DNA: TGTGCCAGCGCGGGACTAGCGGGGGACAATGAGCAGTTCTTC
CDR3: CASAGLAGDNEQFF

J: TRBJ2-7
V: TRBV4-1
D: TRBD1
size: .
DNA: TGCGCCAGCAGCCAAGATCCGGCGACAGGGATCAACGAGCAGTACTTC
CDR3: CASSQDPATGINEQYF

J: TRBJ2-6
V: TRBV30
D: .
size: .
DNA: TGTGCCTGGGAGGGTGCTGGGGCCAACGTCCTGACTTTC
CDR3: CAWEGAGANVLTF